A selection of T cell receptor beta chains follows, all from one sample in a study of cytomegalovirus exposure and HLA in healthy donors. The method was immunoSEQ multiplex PCR; TCRdb's version includes in-frame clones alone and lacks a portion of them. Among about 80,000 clones listed, under 85% were seen once. Sequencing used PBMCs. Receptors originate from a woman in her thirties or forties in good health and CMV-seropositive. Each CDR3 is given with its conserved first and last residue. Fields, in order: clone size, D gene, V gene, J gene, CDR3 DNA, CDR3 protein. D genes are given only for firm matches. Clone size, where shown, is once, few, many, or a class for clones that have expanded.

size: -; D: -; V: TRBV27; J: TRBJ2-5; DNA: TGTGCCAGCAGTTCTAGTCAGTTTGTGGAGACCCAGTACTTC; CDR3: CASSSSQFVETQYF
size: once; D: TRBD1; V: TRBV6-1; J: TRBJ1-1; DNA: TGTGCCACCGATAGACAGGGACTGAACACTGAAGCTTTCTTT; CDR3: CATDRQGLNTEAFF
size: few; D: TRBD2; V: TRBV7-9; J: TRBJ2-3; DNA: TGTGCCAGCAGCCAGTTAGCGGGAGTCACAGATACGCAGTATTTT; CDR3: CASSQLAGVTDTQYF
size: -; D: -; V: TRBV28; J: TRBJ1-2; DNA: TGTGCCGACTGGGGAGTCTATGGCTACACCTTC; CDR3: CADWGVYGYTF
size: once; D: TRBD1; V: TRBV27; J: TRBJ2-7; DNA: TGTGCCAGCATGGGGACAGGGGGCAAAGCGGACGAGCAGTACTTC; CDR3: CASMGTGGKADEQYF
size: -; D: TRBD1; V: TRBV6-1; J: TRBJ2-1; DNA: TGTGCCAGCAGTGCCCGGGACAGGGGGCCCAATGAGCAGTTCTTC; CDR3: CASSARDRGPNEQFF
size: -; D: -; V: TRBV6-1; J: TRBJ2-5; DNA: TGTGCCAGCAGTGAAAGTCGGACAGTTCAAGAGACCCAGTACTTC; CDR3: CASSESRTVQETQYF
size: -; D: -; V: TRBV5-1; J: TRBJ2-5; DNA: TGCGCCAGCAGCTTGGGAGGGAGCCACCAAGAGACCCAGTACTTC; CDR3: CASSLGGSHQETQYF
size: -; D: TRBD1; V: TRBV15; J: TRBJ1-2; DNA: TGTGCCACCAGCAGAGCAGGGACAGACTATGGCTACACCTTC; CDR3: CATSRAGTDYGYTF
size: -; D: -; V: TRBV18; J: TRBJ2-5; DNA: TGTGCCAGCTCACCTAATCAAGAGACCCAGTACTTC; CDR3: CASSPNQETQYF
size: -; D: TRBD1; V: TRBV2; J: TRBJ2-7; DNA: TGTGCCAGCAGCCGGGGACAGGGTCGCGGCGAGCAGTACTTC; CDR3: CASSRGQGRGEQYF
size: once; D: TRBD1; V: TRBV6-5; J: TRBJ1-4; DNA: TGTGCCAGCAGTTACGCACCGGGACAGATTAATGAAAAACTGTTTTTT; CDR3: CASSYAPGQINEKLFF
size: few; D: TRBD1; V: TRBV7-9; J: TRBJ2-2; DNA: TGTGCCAGCAGCTCGGGGACAGGCAAGAACACCGGGGAGCTGTTTTTT; CDR3: CASSSGTGKNTGELFF
size: -; D: TRBD1; V: TRBV2; J: TRBJ1-5; DNA: TGTGCCAGCAGGAGGGGGCCCAATCAGCCCCAGCATTTT; CDR3: CASRRGPNQPQHF
size: -; D: -; V: TRBV7-9; J: TRBJ2-1; DNA: TGTGCCAGCAGCTTATTACCAGGGACCGGGAGAAACGAGCAGTTCTTC; CDR3: CASSLLPGTGRNEQFF
size: -; D: -; V: TRBV19; J: TRBJ2-4; DNA: TGTGCCAGTCAACCGGCGGGGACCTTTGAAAACATTCAGTACTTC; CDR3: CASQPAGTFENIQYF
size: few; D: -; V: TRBV6-5; J: TRBJ1-5; DNA: TGTGCCAGCAGTCGTCACCGAGATCAGCCCCAGCATTTT; CDR3: CASSRHRDQPQHF